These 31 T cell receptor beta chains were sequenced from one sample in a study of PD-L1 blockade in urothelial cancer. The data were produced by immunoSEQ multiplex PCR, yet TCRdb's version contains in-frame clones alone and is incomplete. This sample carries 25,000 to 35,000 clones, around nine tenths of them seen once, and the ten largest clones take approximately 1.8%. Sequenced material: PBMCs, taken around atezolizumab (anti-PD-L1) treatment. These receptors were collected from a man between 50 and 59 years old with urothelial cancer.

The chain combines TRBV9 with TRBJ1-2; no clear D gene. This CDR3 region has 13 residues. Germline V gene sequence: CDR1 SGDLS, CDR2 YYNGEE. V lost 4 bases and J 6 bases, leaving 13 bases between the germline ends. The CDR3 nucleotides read TGTGCCAGCAGCCCCTCGGGTTGGGATGGCTACACCTTC. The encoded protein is CASSPSGWDGYTF.

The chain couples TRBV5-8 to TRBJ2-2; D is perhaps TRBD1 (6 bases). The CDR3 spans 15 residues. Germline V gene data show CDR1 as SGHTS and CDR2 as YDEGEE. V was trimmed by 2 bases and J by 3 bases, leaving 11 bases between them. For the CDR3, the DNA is TGTGCCAGCAGCTTCCAGGGGTTGGACACCGGGGAGCTGTTTTTT. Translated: CASSFQGLDTGELFF.

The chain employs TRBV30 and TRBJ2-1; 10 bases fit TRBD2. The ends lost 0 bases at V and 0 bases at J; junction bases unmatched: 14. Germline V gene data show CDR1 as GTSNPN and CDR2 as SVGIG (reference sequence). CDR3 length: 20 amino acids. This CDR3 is CAWSVPRASGSVGSYNEQFF. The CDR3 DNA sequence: TGTGCCTGGAGTGTACCCCGGGCTAGCGGGAGTGTCGGCTCCTACAATGAGCAGTTCTTC.

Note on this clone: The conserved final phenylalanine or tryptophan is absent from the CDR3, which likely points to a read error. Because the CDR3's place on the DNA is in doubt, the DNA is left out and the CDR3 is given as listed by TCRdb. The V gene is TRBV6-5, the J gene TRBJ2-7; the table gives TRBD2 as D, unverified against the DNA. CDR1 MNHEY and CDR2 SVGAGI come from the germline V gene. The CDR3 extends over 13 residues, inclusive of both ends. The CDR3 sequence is CKSSWRSPKVCSL.

CDR3 in amino acids: CASSLAVGTYEQYF. CDR3 DNA: TGTGCCAGCAGCTTAGCGGTCGGTACCTACGAGCAGTACTTC. The chain joins TRBV7-2 to TRBJ2-7; unclear D gene. With 0 bases removed from V and 2 bases from J, the gap between germline ends came to 8 bases. CDR3 size: 14 residues. Germline-derived CDR1 and CDR2 are SGHTA and FQGNSA.

The DNA of the CDR3 is TGTGCCAGCAGCTTATCGGCTAGCTCCTACGAGCAGTACTTC. Encoded protein: CASSLSASSYEQYF. The chain couples TRBV7-3 to TRBJ2-7; no firm D call. V dropped 2 bases and J dropped 0 bases, with 8 bases sitting between them. Germline V gives CDR1 SGHTA, CDR2 FQGTGA. CDR3 length equals 14 residues. The full variable domain, its missing parts supplied by reference TRBV7-3 and TRBJ2-7, is GAGVSQTPSNKVTEKGKYVELRCDPISGHTALYWYRQSLGQGPEFLIYFQGTGAADDSGLPNDRFFAVRPEGSVSTLKIQRTERGDSAVYLCASSLSASSYEQYFGPGTRLTVT.

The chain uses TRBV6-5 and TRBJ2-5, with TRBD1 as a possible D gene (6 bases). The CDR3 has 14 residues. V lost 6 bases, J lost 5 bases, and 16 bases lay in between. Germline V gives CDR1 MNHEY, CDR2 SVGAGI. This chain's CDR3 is CASSIHRVGETQYF. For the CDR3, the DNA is TGTGCCAGCAGCATACACAGGGTAGGGGAGACCCAGTACTTC.

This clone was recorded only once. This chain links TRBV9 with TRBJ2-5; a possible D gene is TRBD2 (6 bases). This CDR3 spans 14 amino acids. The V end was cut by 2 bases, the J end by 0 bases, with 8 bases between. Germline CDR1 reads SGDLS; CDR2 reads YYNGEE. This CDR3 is CASSVRDYQETQYF. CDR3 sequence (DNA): TGTGCCAGCAGCGTCCGGGACTACCAAGAGACCCAGTACTTC.

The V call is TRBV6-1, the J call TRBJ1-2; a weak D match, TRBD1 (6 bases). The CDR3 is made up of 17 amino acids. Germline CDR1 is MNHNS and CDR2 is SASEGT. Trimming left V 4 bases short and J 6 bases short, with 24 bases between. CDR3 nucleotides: TGTGCCAGCAGTGGAGCGCTCTTTCGGACAGCCCGAGATGGCTACACCTTC. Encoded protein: CASSGALFRTARDGYTF.

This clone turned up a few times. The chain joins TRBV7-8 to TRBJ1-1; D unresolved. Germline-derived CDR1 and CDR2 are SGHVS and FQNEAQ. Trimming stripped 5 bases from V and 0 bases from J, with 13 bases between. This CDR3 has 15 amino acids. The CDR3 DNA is TGTGCCAGCAGCACGCGGAACTCGTTGAACACTGAAGCTTTCTTT. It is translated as CASSTRNSLNTEAFF.

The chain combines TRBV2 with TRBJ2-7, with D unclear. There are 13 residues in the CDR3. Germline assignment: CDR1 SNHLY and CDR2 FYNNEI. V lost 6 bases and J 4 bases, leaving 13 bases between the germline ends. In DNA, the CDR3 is TGTGCCAGCAGACCCGGTGAACCTTACGAGCAGTACTTC. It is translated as CASRPGEPYEQYF.

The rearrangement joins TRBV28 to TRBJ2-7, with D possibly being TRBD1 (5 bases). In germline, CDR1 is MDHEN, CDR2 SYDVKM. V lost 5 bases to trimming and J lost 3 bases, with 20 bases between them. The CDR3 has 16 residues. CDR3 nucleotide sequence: TGTGCCAGCAGTCTCACCGCGCGACAGTCCCACTACGAGCAGTACTTC. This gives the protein CASSLTARQSHYEQYF.

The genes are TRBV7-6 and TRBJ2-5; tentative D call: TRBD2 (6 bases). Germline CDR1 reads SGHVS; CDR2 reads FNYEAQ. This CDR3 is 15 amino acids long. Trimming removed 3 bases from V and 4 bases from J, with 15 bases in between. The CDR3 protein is CASSFSWGVGETQYF. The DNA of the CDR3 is TGTGCCAGCAGCTTCTCGTGGGGGGTTGGAGAGACCCAGTACTTC.

This chain's CDR3 is CASSYSGQGNEKLFF. The CDR3 nucleotides are TGTGCCAGCAGTTATTCTGGACAGGGGAATGAAAAACTGTTTTTT. V and J are TRBV6-6 and TRBJ1-4; 9 bases agree with TRBD1. The length of the CDR3 is 15 residues. The germline gives CDR1 MNHNY, CDR2 SVGAGI (reference sequence). V dropped 3 bases and J dropped 5; count of bases not matched to a gene: 4.

The CDR3 loop reads CATNRYPSGGGTQYF. CDR3 nucleotides: TGTGCCACCAACCGATACCCTAGCGGGGGGGGTACGCAGTATTTT. The J gene is TRBJ2-3, the V gene TRBV7-2, with 12 bases fitting TRBD2. The CDR3 has 15 amino acids. The trim removed 10 bases at V and 8 bases at J, leaving 13 bases unmatched. From germline, CDR1 is SGHTA and CDR2 FQGNSA. The variable domain in full, with the rest retrieved from reference TRBV7-2 and TRBJ2-3, is GAGVSQSPSNKVTEKGKDVELRCDPISGHTALYWYRQSLGQGLEFLIYFQGNSAPDKSGLPSDRFSAERTGGSVSTLTIQRTQQEDSAVYLCATNRYPSGGGTQYFGPGTRLTVL.

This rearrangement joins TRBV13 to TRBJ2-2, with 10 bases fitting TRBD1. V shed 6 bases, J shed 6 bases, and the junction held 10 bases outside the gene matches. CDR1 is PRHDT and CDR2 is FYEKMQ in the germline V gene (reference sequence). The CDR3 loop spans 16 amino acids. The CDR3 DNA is TGTGCCAGCAGTTCAGGACAGGGGGTCTTGTCCGGGGAGCTGTTTTTT. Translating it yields CASSSGQGVLSGELFF.

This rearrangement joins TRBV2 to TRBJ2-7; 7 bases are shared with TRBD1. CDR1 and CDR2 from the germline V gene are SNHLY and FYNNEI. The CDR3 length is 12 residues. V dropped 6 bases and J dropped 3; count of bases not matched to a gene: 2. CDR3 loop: CASSGDSYEQYF. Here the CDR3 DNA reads TGTGCCAGCAGCGGGGACAGCTACGAGCAGTACTTC. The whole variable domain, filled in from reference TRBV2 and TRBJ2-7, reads EPEVTQTPSHQVTQMGQEVILRCVPISNHLYFYWYRQILGQKVEFLVSFYNNEISEKSEIFDDQFSVERPDGSNFTLKIRSTKLEDSAMYFCASSGDSYEQYFGPGTRLTVT.

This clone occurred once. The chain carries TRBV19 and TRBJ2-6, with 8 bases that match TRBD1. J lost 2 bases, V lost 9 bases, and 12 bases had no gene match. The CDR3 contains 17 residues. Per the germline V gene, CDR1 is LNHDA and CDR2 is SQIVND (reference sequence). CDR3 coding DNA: TGTGCCAGCGAAATCGTCGCAGGGGGCGCTGGGGCCAACGTCCTGACTTTC. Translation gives CASEIVAGGAGANVLTF.

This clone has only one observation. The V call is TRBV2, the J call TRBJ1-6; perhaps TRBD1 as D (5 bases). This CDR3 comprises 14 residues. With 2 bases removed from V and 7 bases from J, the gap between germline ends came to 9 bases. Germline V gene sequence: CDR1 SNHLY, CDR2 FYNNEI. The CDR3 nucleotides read TGTGCCAGCAGTGAAAGGACACCGAATTCACCCCTCCACTTT. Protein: CASSERTPNSPLHF.

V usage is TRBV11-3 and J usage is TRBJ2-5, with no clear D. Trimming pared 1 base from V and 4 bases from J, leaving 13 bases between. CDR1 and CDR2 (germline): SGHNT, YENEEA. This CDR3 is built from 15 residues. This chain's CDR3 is CASSLGRTLIETQYF. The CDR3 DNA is TGTGCCAGCAGCTTAGGGAGAACACTGATAGAGACCCAGTACTTC.

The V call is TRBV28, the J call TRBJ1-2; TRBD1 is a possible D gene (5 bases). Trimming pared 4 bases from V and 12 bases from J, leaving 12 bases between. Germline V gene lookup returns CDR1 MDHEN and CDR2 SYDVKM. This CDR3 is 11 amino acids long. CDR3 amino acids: CASSYRQKHTF. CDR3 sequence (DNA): TGTGCCAGCAGTTATCGACAGAAACACACCTTC.

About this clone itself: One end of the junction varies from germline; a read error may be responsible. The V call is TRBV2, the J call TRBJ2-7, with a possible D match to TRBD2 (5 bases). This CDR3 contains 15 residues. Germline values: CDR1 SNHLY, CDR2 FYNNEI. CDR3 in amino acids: CASTERAAGGYEQYF. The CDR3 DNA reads TGTGCCAGCACTGAACGTGCCGCCGGCGGGTACGAGCAGTACTTC. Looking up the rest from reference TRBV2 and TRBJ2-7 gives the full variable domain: EPEVTQTPSHQVTQMGQEVILRCVPISNHLYFYWYRQILGQKVEFLVSFYNNEISEKSEIFDDQFSVERPDGSNFTLKIRSTKLEDSAMYFCASTERAAGGYEQYFGPGTRLTVT.

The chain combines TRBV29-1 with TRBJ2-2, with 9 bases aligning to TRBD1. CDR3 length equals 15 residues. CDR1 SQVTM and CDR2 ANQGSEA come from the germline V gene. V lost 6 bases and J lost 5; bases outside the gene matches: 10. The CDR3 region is CSVLGWTGVTGELFF. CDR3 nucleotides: TGCAGCGTCCTAGGGTGGACAGGGGTGACCGGGGAGCTGTTTTTT.

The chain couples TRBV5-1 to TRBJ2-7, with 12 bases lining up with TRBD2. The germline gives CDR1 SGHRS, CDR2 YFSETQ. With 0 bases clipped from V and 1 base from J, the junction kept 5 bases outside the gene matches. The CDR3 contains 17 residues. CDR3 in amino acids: CASSLGTSGAMSYEQYF. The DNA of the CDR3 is TGCGCCAGCAGCTTGGGGACTAGCGGGGCGATGTCCTACGAGCAGTACTTC.

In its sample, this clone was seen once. The CDR3 protein is CASSERRTRPKDTQYF. The CDR3 nucleotides read TGCGCCAGCAGTGAAAGGAGGACCCGACCCAAAGATACGCAGTATTTT. V is TRBV10-1 and J is TRBJ2-3; possibly TRBD2 for D (5 bases). The CDR3 spans 16 residues. V was trimmed by 3 bases and J by 5 bases, leaving 18 bases between them. Per the germline V gene, CDR1 is WNHNN and CDR2 is SYGVQD (reference sequence).

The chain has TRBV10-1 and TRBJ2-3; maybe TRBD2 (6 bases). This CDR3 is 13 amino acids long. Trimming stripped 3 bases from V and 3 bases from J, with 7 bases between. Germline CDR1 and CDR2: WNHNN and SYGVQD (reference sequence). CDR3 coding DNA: TGCGCCAGCAGTGACGGGGGTACAGATACGCAGTATTTT. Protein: CASSDGGTDTQYF.

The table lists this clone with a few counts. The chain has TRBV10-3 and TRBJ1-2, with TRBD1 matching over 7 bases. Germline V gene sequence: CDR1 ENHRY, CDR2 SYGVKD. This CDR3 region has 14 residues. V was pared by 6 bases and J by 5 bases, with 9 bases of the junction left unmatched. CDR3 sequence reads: CAIRDPTGLYGYTF. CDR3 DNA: TGTGCCATCAGGGACCCGACAGGGTTATATGGCTACACCTTC.

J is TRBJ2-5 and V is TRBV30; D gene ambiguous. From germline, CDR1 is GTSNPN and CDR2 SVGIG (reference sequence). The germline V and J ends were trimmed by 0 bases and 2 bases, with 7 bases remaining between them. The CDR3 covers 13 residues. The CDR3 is CAWSVQLQETQYF. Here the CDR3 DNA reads TGTGCCTGGAGTGTACAGTTACAAGAGACCCAGTACTTC. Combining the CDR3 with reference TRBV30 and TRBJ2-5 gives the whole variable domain SQTIHQWPATLVQPVGSPLSLECTVEGTSNPNLYWYRQAAGRGLQLLFYSVGIGQISSEVPQNLSASRPQDRQFILSSKKLLLSDSGFYLCAWSVQLQETQYFGPGTRLLVL.

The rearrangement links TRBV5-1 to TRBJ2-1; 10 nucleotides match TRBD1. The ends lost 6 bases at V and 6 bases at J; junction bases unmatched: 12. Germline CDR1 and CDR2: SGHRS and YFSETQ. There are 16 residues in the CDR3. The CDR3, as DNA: TGCGCCAGCACCTTCAGGGGACAGGGGTCGGTCAATGAGCAGTTCTTC. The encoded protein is CASTFRGQGSVNEQFF.

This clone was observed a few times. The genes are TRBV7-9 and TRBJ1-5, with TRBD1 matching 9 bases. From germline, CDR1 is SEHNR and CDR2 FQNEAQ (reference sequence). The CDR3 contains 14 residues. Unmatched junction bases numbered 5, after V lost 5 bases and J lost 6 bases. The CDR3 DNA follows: TGTGCCAGCAGCCGACAGGGGGACGGTCAGCCCCAGCATTTT. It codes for CASSRQGDGQPQHF.

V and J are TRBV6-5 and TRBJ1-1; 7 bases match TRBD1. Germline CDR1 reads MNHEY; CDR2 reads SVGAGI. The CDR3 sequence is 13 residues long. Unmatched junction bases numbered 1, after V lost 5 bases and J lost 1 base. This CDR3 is CASSQGGNTEAFF. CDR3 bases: TGTGCCAGCAGTCAGGGGGGGAACACTGAAGCTTTCTTT.